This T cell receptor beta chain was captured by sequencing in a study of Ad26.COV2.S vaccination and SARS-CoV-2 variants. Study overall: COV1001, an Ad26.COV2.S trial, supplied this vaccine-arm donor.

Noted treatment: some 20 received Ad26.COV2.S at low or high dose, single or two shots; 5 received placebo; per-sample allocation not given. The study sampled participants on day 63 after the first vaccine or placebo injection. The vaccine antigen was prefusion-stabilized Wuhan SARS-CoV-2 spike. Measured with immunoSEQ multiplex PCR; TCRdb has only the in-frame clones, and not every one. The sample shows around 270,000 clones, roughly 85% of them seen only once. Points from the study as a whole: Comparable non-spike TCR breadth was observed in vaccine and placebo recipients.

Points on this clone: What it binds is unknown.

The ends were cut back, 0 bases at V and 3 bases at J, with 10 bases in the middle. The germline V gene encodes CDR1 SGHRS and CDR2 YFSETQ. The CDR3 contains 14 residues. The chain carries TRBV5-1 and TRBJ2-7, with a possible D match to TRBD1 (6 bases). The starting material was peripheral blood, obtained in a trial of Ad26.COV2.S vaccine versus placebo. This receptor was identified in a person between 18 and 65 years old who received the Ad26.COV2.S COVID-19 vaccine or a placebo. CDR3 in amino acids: CASSLAPDSYEQYF. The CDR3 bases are TGCGCCAGCAGCTTGGCCCCGGACAGCTACGAGCAGTACTTC.